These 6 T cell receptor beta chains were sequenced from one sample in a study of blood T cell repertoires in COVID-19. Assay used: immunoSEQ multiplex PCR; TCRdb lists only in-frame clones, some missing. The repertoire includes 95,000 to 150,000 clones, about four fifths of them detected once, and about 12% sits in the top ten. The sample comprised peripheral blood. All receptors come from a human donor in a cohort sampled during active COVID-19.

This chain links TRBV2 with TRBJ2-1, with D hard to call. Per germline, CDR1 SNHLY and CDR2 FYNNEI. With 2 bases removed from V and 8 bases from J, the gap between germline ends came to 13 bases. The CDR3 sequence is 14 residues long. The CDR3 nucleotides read TGTGCCAGCAGTGAACAGCAGGCGTACGATGAGCAGTTCTTC. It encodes CASSEQQAYDEQFF.

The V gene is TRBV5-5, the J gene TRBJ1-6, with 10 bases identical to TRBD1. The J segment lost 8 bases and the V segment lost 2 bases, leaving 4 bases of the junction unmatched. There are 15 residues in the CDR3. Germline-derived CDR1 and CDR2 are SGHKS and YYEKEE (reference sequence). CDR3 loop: CASSLSGQGDSPLHF. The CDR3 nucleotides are TGTGCCAGCAGCTTATCAGGACAGGGGGATTCACCCCTCCACTTT.

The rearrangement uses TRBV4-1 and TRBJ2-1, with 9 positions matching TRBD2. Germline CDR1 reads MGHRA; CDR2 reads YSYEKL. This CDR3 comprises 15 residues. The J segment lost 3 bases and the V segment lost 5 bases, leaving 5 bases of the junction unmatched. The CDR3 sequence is CASSGLAGVYNEQFF. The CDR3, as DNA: TGCGCCAGCAGCGGGTTAGCGGGGGTCTACAATGAGCAGTTCTTC.

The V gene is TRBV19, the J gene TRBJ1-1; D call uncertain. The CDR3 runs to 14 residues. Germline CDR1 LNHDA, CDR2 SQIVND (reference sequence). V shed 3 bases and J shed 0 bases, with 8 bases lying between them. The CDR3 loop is CASSITQMNTEAFF. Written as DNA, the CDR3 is TGTGCCAGTAGTATCACGCAGATGAACACTGAAGCTTTCTTT.

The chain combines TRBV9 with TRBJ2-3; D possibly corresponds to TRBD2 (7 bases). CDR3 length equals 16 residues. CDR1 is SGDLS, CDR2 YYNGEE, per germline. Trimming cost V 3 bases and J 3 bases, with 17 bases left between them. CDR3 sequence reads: CASSAFGGGQTDTQYF. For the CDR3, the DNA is TGTGCCAGCAGCGCCTTTGGGGGGGGGCAGACAGATACGCAGTATTTT.

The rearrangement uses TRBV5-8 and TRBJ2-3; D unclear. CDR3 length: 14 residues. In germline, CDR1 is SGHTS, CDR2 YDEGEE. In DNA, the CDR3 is TGTGCAAACGAAGAAACTACCCGCACAGATACGCAGTATTTT. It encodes CANEETTRTDTQYF.